This TCR beta chain was documented in a study of response to subunit inactivated influenza vaccine. Study results and caveats: It was the authors' suggestion that each seasonal influenza vaccination recruits few new T cells.

The CDR3 has 11 residues. Germline V gene data show CDR1 as SEHNR and CDR2 as FQNEAQ (reference sequence). Trimming shortened V by 3 bases and J by 12 bases, and 9 bases separated the two germline ends. TCRdb processed the RT-PCR reads anew with MiXCR; each CDR3 protein has one entry. This table has 590,000 or so distinct CDR3 sequences, approximately 15% appearing once. This clonotype showed up just a few times. Its antigen remains unknown. The receptor was derived from a man aged 45-60 years who received an inactivated influenza vaccine. The specimen comprised PBMCs from blood, sampled 14 to 15 days before vaccination. V gene TRBV7-9 combines with J gene TRBJ2-1; D unclear. The CDR3 reads CASSLGLLQFF. The CDR3, as DNA: TGTGCCAGCAGCTTGGGTCTATTGCAGTTCTTC. The full variable domain, rest sourced from reference TRBV7-9 and TRBJ2-1, is DTGVSQNPRHKITKRGQNVTFRCDPISEHNRLYWYRQTLGQGPEFLTYFQNEAQLEKSRLLSDRFSAERPKGSFSTLEIQRTEQGDSAMYLCASSLGLLQFFGPGTRLTVL.